The text below deals with one T cell receptor (beta chain). The V and J ends lost 8 bases and 0 bases respectively, with 10 bases between them. The CDR3 extends over 13 amino acids. CDR1 and CDR2 (germline): MNHNS, SASEGT. For TCR beta, libraries came from iRepertoire HTBI primers and Arm-PCR of CDR3 regions. TCRdb analysed the multiplex PCR reads with MiXCR anew, one entry per CDR3 protein. The sample lists about 620,000 distinct CDR3 sequences; about 16% were seen once. These data belong to a study of regulatory T cells in long-lasting Graves disease. Time point meaning: newly diagnosed GD, antithyroid drugs for less than 3 months. PBMCs were the source of the RNA used for TCR sequencing. A further study also used this sample, focusing on T cells in Graves' hyperthyroidism and ophthalmopathy.

This chain joins TRBV6-1 and TRBJ1-2; D is possibly TRBD1 (5 bases). The TCR was taken from a woman aged 30 to 39 with Graves disease. The sample in question was peripheral blood mononuclear cells (PBMCs), obtained at new diagnosis, from a patient treated with antithyroid drugs. The CDR3 region is CASSGPANYGYTF. The CDR3 DNA is TGTGCCAGCTCGGGGCCGGCTAACTATGGCTACACCTTC.